Following are 5 T cell receptor beta chains from one sample sequenced in a study of T-cell memory formation after mild COVID-19. TCRdb fed the 5' RACE reads into MiXCR, producing one record per CDR3 protein. The data contain some 57,000 distinct CDR3 sequences, more than 10% of them singletons. The sequenced material came from PBMCs or a T cell subset sorted from them (not recorded which). All receptors derive from a man aged 18 to 30 who had mild COVID-19 (a few samples of this study predate the infection). Cell type and time point are not known.

V and J are TRBV4-3 and TRBJ1-3; D call uncertain. The CDR3 sequence is 15 residues long. From germline, CDR1 is LGHNA and CDR2 YSLEER. V lost 0 bases to trimming and J lost 0 bases, with 6 bases between them. DNA of the CDR3: TGCGCCAGCAGCCAAGATCCCCACTCTGGAAACACCATATATTTT. Translation: CASSQDPHSGNTIYF.

This clonotype was detected a few times. The chain links TRBV5-1 to TRBJ1-1; TRBD1 matches at 7 bases. The CDR3 contains 15 residues. J was trimmed by 5 bases and V by 0 bases; bases with no gene match: 7. The germline CDR1 and CDR2 sequences are SGHRS and YFSETQ. The chain's CDR3 is CASSLDSGGVTEAFF. The CDR3 nucleotides read TGCGCCAGCAGCTTGGACTCAGGGGGGGTTACTGAAGCTTTCTTT.

A few counts support this clonotype. This chain joins TRBV28 and TRBJ1-6, with D unresolved. This CDR3 spans 17 amino acids. Deletions cut 4 bases from V and 7 bases from J, with 20 bases between. Germline CDR1 and CDR2: MDHEN and SYDVKM. The CDR3 DNA follows: TGTGCCAGCAGTTCCCCCGGCGAGGATGTAGGGAATTCACCCCTCCACTTT. The encoded protein is CASSSPGEDVGNSPLHF.

This clonotype was recorded a few times. The J gene is TRBJ2-5, the V gene TRBV7-2, with D tentatively TRBD1 (5 bases). V was shortened by 1 base and J by 4 bases, with 10 bases between the two germline ends. The germline CDR1 and CDR2 sequences are SGHTA and FQGNSA. This CDR3 spans 14 amino acids. The CDR3 loop is CASSLDTQGETQYF. Here the CDR3 DNA reads TGTGCCAGCAGCTTAGACACCCAGGGAGAGACCCAGTACTTC.

The V and J genes are TRBV11-2 and TRBJ2-4, with no clear D. V lost 0 bases, J lost 10 bases, and 10 bases lay in between. Per the germline V gene, CDR1 is SGHAT and CDR2 is FQNNGV. The CDR3 length is 13 residues. CDR3 in DNA: TGTGCCAGCAGCTTAGATCTGCTCACAATTCAGTACTTC. Translation gives CASSLDLLTIQYF. The variable domain in full, completed from reference TRBV11-2 and TRBJ2-4, reads EAGVAQSPRYKIIEKRQSVAFWCNPISGHATLYWYQQILGQGPKLLIQFQNNGVVDDSQLPKDRFSAERLKGVDSTLKIQPAKLEDSAVYLCASSLDLLTIQYFGAGTRLSVL.